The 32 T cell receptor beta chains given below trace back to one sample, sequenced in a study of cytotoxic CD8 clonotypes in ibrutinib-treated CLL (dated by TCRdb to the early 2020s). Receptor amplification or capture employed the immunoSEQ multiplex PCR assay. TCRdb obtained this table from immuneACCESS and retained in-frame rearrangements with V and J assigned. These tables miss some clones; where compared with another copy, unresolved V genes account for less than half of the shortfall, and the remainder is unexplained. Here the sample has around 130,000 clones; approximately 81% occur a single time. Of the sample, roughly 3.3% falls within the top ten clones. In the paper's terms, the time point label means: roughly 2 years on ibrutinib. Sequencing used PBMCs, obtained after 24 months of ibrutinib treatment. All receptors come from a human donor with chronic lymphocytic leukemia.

The CDR3 DNA reads as TGTGCCAGCAATTTTGACCCGAACACCGGGGAGCTGTTTTTT. Its protein is CASNFDPNTGELFF. The J gene is TRBJ2-2, the V gene TRBV6-1; D is ambiguous. Trimming cost V 7 bases and J 0 bases, with 9 bases left between them. The CDR3 contains 14 residues. Germline V lookup: CDR1 MNHNS, CDR2 SASEGT.

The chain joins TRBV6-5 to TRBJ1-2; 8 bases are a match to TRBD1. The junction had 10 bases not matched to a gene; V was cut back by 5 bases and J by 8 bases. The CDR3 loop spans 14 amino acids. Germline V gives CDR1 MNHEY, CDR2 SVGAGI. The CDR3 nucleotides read TGTGCCAGCAGTCGGGACAGGAGTTGGGGAGGCTACACCTTC. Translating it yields CASSRDRSWGGYTF.

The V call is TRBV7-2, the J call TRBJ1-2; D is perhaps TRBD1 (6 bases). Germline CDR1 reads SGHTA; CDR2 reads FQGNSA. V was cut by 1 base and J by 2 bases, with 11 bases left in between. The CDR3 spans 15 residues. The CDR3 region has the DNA TGTGCCAGCAGCTTAGTGGGGGGGCAGAACTATGGCTACACCTTC. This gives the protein CASSLVGGQNYGYTF. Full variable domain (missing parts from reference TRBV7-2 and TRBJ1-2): GAGVSQSPSNKVTEKGKDVELRCDPISGHTALYWYRQSLGQGLEFLIYFQGNSAPDKSGLPSDRFSAERTGGSVSTLTIQRTQQEDSAVYLCASSLVGGQNYGYTFGSGTRLTVV.

The CDR3 nucleotides are TGTGCCAGCAGCCAGGACACAGAAGAGACCCAGTACTTC. It encodes CASSQDTEETQYF. This chain connects TRBV7-3 to TRBJ2-5; D might be TRBD1 (5 bases). Germline assignment: CDR1 SGHTA and CDR2 FQGTGA. Trimming stripped 5 bases from V and 3 bases from J, with 10 bases between. The CDR3 length is 13 residues.

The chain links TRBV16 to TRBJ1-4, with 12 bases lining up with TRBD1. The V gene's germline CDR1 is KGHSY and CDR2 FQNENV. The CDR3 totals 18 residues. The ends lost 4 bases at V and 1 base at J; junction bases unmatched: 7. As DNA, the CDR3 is TGTGCCAGCAGCCCTGGGACAGGGGGCCCGGGAACTAATGAAAAACTGTTTTTT. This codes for CASSPGTGGPGTNEKLFF.

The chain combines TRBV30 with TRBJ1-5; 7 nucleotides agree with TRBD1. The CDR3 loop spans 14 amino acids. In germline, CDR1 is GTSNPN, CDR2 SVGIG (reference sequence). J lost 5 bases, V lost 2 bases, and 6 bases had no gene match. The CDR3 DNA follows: TGTGCCTGGAGTAGAGGCCAGGGGGATCAGCCCCAGCATTTT. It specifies CAWSRGQGDQPQHF.

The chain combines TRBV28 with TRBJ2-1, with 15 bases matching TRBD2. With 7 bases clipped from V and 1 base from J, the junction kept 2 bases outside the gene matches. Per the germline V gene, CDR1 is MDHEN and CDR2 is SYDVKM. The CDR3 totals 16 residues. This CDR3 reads CASNGLAGGSYNEQFF. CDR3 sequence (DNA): TGTGCCAGCAACGGACTAGCGGGGGGGTCCTACAATGAGCAGTTCTTC.

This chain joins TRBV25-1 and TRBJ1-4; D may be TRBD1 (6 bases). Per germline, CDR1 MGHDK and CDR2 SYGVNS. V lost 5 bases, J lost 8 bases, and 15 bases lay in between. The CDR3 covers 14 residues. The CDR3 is CASSRTQGTEKLFF. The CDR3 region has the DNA TGTGCCAGCAGTCGGACCCAGGGGACGGAAAAACTGTTTTTT.

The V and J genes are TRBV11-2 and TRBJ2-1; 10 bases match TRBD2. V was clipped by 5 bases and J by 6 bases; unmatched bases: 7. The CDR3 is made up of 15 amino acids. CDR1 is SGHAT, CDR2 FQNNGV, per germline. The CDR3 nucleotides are TGTGCCAGCAGCCTATCTAGCGGGGGTTTCAATGAGCAGTTCTTC. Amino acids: CASSLSSGGFNEQFF.

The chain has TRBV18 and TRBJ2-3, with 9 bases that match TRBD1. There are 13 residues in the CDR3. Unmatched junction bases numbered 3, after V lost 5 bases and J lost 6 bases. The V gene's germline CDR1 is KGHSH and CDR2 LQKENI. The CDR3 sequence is CASSGTGSDTQYF. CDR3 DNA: TGTGCCAGCTCAGGGACAGGGTCGGATACGCAGTATTTT.

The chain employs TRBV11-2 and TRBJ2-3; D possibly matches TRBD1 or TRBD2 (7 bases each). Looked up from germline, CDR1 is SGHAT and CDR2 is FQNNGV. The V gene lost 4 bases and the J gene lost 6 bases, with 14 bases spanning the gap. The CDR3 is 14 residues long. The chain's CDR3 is CASSSGGGPDTQYF. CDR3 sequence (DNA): TGTGCCAGCAGCTCAGGGGGGGGCCCTGATACGCAGTATTTT.

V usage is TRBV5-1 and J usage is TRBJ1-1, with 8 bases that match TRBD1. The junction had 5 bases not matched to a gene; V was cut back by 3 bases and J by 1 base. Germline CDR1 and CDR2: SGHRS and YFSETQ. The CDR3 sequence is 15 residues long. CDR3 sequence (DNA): TGCGCCAGCAGCTCGGGGGGACAGGAGAACACTGAAGCTTTCTTT. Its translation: CASSSGGQENTEAFF.

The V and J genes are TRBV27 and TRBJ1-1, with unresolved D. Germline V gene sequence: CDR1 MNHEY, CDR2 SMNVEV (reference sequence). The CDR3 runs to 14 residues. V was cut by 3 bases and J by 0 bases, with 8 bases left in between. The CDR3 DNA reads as TGTGCCAGCAGTTTCTTGGGCCTGAACACTGAAGCTTTCTTT. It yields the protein CASSFLGLNTEAFF.

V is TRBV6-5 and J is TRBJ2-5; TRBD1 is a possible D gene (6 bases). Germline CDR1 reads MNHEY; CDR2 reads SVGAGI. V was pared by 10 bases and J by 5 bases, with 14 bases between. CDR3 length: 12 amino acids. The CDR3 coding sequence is TGTGCCACAAGTACAGGGCACGAGACCCAGTACTTC. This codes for CATSTGHETQYF.

CDR3 region: CASNRPWQGTYEQYF. The CDR3 nucleotides read TGTGCCAGCAACCGGCCATGGCAGGGGACCTACGAGCAGTACTTC. The chain is built from TRBV6-1 and TRBJ2-7, with D tentatively TRBD1 (6 bases). The ends were cut back, 7 bases at V and 2 bases at J, with 18 bases in the middle. Germline CDR1 and CDR2: MNHNS and SASEGT. This CDR3 region has 15 residues.

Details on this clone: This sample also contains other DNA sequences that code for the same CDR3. The CDR3 sequence is CASRDRRDTNNSPLHF. The CDR3 bases are TGTGCCAGCAGGGATAGGCGGGACACAAATAATTCACCCCTCCACTTT. The gene calls are TRBV2 and TRBJ1-6; D perhaps matches TRBD1 (6 bases). The CDR3 is 16 amino acids. CDR1 is SNHLY, CDR2 FYNNEI, per germline. Trimming shortened V by 6 bases and J by 5 bases, and 17 bases separated the two germline ends.

This CDR3 reads CASSDTGSNQPQHF. CDR3 coding DNA: TGTGCCAGCAGCGACACAGGGAGCAATCAGCCCCAGCATTTT. The rearrangement uses TRBV9 and TRBJ1-5, with a possible D match to TRBD1 (6 bases). The germline V and J ends were trimmed by 3 bases and 1 base, with 8 bases remaining between them. The CDR3 consists of 14 residues. Germline V gene lookup returns CDR1 SGDLS and CDR2 YYNGEE.

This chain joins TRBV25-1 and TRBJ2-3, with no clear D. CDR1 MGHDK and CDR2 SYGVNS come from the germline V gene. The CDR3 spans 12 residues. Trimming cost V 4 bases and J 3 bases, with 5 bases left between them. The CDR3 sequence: CASSGHTDTQYF. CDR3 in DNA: TGTGCCAGCAGTGGCCATACAGATACGCAGTATTTT. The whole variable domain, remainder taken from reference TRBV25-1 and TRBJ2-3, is EADIYQTPRYLVIGTGKKITLECSQTMGHDKMYWYQQDPGMELHLIHYSYGVNSTEKGDLSSESTVSRIRTEHFPLTLESARPSHTSQYLCASSGHTDTQYFGPGTRLTVL.

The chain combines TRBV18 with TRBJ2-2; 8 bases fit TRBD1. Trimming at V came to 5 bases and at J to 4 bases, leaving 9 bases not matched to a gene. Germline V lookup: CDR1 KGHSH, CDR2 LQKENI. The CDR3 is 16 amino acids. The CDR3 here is CASSVGQGDLTGELFF. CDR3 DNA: TGTGCCAGCTCAGTCGGACAGGGCGACCTCACCGGGGAGCTGTTTTTT.

In DNA form, the CDR3 reads TGTGCCAGCAGTGAGACGACGTGGACTGAGCAGTTCTTC. It yields the protein CASSETTWTEQFF. This sequence joins TRBV6-4 and TRBJ2-1; D uncertain. The CDR3 totals 13 residues. V lost 3 bases and J 9 bases, leaving 12 bases between the germline ends. Germline loops: CDR1 MRHNA, CDR2 SNTAGT.

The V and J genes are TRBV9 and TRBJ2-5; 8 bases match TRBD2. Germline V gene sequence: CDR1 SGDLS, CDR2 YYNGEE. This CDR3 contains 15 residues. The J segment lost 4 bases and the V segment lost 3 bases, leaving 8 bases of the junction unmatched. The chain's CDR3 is CASSGVVTSVETQYF. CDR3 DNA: TGTGCCAGCAGCGGGGTCGTGACTAGCGTAGAGACCCAGTACTTC.

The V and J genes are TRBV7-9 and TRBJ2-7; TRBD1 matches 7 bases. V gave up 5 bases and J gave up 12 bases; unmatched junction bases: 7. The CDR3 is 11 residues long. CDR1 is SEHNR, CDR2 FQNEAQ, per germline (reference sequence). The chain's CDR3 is CASSPGQALYF. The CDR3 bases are TGTGCCAGCAGCCCAGGACAGGCCCTGTACTTC.

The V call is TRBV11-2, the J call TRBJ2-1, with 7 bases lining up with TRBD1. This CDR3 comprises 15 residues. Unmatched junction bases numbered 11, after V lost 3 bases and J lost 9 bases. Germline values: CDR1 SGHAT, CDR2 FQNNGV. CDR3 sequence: CASSFWGQSVTEQFF. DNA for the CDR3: TGTGCCAGCAGCTTTTGGGGACAGTCAGTCACTGAGCAGTTCTTC.

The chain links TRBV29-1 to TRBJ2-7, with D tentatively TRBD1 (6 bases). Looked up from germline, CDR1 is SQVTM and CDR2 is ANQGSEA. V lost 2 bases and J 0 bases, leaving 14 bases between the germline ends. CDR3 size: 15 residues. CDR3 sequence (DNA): TGCAGCGTTGAAAACCCGACAGGACTCTCCTACGAGCAGTACTTC. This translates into CSVENPTGLSYEQYF.

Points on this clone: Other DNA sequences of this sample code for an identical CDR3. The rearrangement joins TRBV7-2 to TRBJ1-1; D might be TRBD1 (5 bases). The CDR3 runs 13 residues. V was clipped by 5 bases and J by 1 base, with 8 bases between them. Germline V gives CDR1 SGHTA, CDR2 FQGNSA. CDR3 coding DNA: TGTGCCAGCAGCCGTGACAGGAACACTGAAGCTTTCTTT. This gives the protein CASSRDRNTEAFF. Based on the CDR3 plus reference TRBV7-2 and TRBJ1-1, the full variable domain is GAGVSQSPSNKVTEKGKDVELRCDPISGHTALYWYRQSLGQGLEFLIYFQGNSAPDKSGLPSDRFSAERTGGSVSTLTIQRTQQEDSAVYLCASSRDRNTEAFFGQGTRLTVV.

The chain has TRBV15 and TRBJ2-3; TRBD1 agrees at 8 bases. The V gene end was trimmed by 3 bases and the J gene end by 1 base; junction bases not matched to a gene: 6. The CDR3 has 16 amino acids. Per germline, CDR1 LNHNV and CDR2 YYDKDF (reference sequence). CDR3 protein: CATSRRTGSGTDTQYF. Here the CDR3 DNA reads TGTGCCACCAGCAGGAGGACAGGGTCGGGCACAGATACGCAGTATTTT.

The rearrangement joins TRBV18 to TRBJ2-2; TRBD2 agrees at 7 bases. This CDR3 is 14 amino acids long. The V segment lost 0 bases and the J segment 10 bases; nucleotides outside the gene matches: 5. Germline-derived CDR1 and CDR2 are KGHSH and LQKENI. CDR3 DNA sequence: TGTGCCAGCTCACCACCCAGCGGGGCTATGGAGCTGTTTTTT. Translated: CASSPPSGAMELFF.

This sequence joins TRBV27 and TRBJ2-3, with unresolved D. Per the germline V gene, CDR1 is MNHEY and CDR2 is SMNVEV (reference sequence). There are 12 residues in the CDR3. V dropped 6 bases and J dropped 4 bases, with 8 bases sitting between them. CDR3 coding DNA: TGTGCCAGCAGCCCAAGTCCAGATACGCAGTATTTT. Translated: CASSPSPDTQYF.

CDR3 DNA sequence: TGCGCCAGCAGCGGATCATCCAACAATGAGCAGTTCTTC. It encodes CASSGSSNNEQFF. The chain combines TRBV5-1 with TRBJ2-1, with D hard to call. The V and J ends lost 4 bases and 5 bases respectively, with 10 bases between them. The germline V gene encodes CDR1 SGHRS and CDR2 YFSETQ. The CDR3 length is 13 residues.

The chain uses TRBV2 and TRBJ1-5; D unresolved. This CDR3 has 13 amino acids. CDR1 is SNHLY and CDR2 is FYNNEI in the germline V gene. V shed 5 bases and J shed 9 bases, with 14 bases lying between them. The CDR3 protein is CASSLTPLAPQHF. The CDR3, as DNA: TGTGCCAGCAGTCTGACCCCTTTGGCGCCCCAGCATTTT.

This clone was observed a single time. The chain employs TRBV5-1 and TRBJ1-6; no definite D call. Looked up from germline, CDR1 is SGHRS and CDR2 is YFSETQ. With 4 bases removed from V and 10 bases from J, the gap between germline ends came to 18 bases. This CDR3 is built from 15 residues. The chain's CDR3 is CASSDPDRRRSPLHF. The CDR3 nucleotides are TGCGCCAGCAGCGACCCGGACCGCAGGAGATCACCCCTCCACTTT. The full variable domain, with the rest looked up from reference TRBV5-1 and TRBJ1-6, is KAGVTQTPRYLIKTRGQQVTLSCSPISGHRSVSWYQQTPGQGLQFLFEYFSETQRNKGNFPGRFSGRQFSNSRSEMNVSTLELGDSALYLCASSDPDRRRSPLHFGNGTRLTVT.

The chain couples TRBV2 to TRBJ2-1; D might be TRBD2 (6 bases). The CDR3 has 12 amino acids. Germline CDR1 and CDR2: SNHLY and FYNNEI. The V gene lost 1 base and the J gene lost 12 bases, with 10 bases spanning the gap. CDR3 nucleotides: TGTGCCAGCAGTGAAGTTAGGGGAGGGCAGTTCTTC. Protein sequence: CASSEVRGGQFF.